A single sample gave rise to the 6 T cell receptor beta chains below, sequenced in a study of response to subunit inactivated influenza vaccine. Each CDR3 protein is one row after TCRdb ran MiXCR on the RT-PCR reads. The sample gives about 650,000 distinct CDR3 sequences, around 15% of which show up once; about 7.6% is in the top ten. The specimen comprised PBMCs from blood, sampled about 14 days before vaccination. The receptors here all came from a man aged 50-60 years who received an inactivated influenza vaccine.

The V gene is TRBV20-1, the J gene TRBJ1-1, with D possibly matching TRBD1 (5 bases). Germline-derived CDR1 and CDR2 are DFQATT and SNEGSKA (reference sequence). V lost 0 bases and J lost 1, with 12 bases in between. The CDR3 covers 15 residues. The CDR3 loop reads CSARDRRGANTEAFF. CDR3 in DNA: TGCAGTGCTAGAGATCGGAGGGGCGCGAACACTGAAGCTTTCTTT.

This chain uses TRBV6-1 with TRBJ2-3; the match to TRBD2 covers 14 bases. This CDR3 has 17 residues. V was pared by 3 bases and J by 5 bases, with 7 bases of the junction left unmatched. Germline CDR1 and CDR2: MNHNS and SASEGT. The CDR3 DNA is TGTGCCAGCAGTGACATGACTAGCGGGGGGGCTGTAGATACGCAGTATTTT. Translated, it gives CASSDMTSGGAVDTQYF.

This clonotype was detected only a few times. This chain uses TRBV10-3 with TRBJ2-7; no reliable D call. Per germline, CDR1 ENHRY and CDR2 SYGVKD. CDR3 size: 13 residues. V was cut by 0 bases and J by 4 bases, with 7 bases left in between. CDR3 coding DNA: TGTGCCATCAGTGAGTCAATGGGATACGAGCAGTACTTC. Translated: CAISESMGYEQYF.

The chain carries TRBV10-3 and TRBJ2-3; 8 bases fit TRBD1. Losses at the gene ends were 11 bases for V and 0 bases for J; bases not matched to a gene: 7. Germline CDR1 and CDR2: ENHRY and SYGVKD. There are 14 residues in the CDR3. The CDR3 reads CAAQGAVSTDTQYF. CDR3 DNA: TGTGCCGCCCAGGGGGCGGTCAGCACAGATACGCAGTATTTT.

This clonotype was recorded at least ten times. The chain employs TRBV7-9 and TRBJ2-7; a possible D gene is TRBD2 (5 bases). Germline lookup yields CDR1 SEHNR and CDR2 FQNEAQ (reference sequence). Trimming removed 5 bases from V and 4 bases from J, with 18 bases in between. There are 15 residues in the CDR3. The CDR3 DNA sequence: TGTGCCAGCAGCACTAGGGTGGGAAGTTCGTACGAGCAGTACTTC. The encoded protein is CASSTRVGSSYEQYF. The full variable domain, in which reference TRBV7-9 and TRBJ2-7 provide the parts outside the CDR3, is DTGVSQNPRHKITKRGQNVTFRCDPISEHNRLYWYRQTLGQGPEFLTYFQNEAQLEKSRLLSDRFSAERPKGSFSTLEIQRTEQGDSAMYLCASSTRVGSSYEQYFGPGTRLTVT.

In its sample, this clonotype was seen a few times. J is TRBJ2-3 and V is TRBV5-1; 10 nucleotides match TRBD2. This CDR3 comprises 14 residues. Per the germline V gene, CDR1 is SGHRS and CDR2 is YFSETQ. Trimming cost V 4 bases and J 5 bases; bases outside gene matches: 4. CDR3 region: CASSASGSLDTQYF. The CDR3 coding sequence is TGCGCCAGCAGCGCTAGCGGGAGTTTAGATACGCAGTATTTT.